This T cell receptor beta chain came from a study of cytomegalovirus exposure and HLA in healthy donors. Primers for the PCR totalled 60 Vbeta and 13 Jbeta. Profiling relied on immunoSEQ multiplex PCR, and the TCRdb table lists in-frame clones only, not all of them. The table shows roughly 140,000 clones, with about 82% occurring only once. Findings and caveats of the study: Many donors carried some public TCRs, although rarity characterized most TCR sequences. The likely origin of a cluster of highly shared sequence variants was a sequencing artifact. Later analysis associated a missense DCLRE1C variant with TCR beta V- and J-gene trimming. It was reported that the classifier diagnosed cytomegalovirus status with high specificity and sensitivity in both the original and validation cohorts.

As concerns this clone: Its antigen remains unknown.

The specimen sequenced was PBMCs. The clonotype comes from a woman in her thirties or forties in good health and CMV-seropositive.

CDR3 loop: CASSRTGNGYTF. For the CDR3, the DNA is TGTGCCAGCAGTAGGACAGGGAATGGCTACACCTTC. This sequence joins TRBV27 and TRBJ1-2; 8 nucleotides match TRBD1. The CDR3 is made up of 12 amino acids. Germline CDR1 is MNHEY and CDR2 is SMNVEV (reference sequence). Trimming at V came to 5 bases and at J to 6 bases, leaving 2 bases not matched to a gene.